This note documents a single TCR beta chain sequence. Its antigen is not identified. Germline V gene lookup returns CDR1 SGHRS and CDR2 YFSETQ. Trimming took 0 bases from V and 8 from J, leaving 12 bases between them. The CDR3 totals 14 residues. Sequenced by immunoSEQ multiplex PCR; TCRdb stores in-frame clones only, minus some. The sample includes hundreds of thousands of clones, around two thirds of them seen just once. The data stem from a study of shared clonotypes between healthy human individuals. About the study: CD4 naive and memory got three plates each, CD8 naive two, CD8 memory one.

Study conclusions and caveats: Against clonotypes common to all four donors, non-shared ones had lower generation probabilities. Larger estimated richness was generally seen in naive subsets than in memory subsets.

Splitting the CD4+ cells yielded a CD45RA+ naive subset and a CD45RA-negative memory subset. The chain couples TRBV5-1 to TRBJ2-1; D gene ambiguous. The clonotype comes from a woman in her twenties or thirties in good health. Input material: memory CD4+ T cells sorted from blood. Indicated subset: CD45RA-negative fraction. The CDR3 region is CASSLGAQPDEQFF. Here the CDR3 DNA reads TGCGCCAGCAGCTTGGGGGCCCAGCCCGATGAGCAGTTCTTC.